A single sample is the source of the 26 T cell receptor beta chains below, sequenced in a study of identifying expanded T cells in peripheral blood. The table came from immunoSEQ multiplex PCR; TCRdb's copy has only in-frame clones and leaves some out. The table includes some 54,000 clones, approximately 79% detected once. The sample comprised blood. Receptors originate from a person between 18 and 75 years old in good health.

CDR3 protein: CASSLETSGKDTQYF. The CDR3 coding sequence is TGTGCCAGCAGCTTAGAGACTAGCGGGAAAGATACGCAGTATTTT. The chain joins TRBV7-2 to TRBJ2-3; 11 bases fit TRBD2. The CDR3 consists of 15 residues. Germline V gene data show CDR1 as SGHTA and CDR2 as FQGNSA. J was trimmed by 5 bases and V by 1 base; bases with no gene match: 2.

The chain carries TRBV15 and TRBJ1-1, with 9 positions matching TRBD1. The CDR3 consists of 18 residues. CDR1 and CDR2 from the germline V gene are LNHNV and YYDKDF (reference sequence). V gave up 0 bases and J gave up 0 bases; unmatched junction bases: 8. The CDR3 loop is CATSREIGTGSMNTEAFF. The DNA of the CDR3 is TGTGCCACCAGCAGAGAAATCGGGACAGGGTCCATGAACACTGAAGCTTTCTTT.

The sample holds one count of this clone. This chain uses TRBV5-1 with TRBJ2-2; D is ambiguous. Germline CDR1 reads SGHRS; CDR2 reads YFSETQ. V lost 4 bases to trimming and J lost 5 bases, with 9 bases between them. The CDR3 totals 13 residues. As DNA, the CDR3 is TGCGCCAGCAGCCCCTCGTCGACCGGGGAGCTGTTTTTT. It translates to CASSPSSTGELFF.

V gene TRBV5-8 combines with J gene TRBJ2-2; D remains unclear. This CDR3 spans 15 amino acids. The germline gives CDR1 SGHTS, CDR2 YDEGEE. V lost 1 base, J lost 4 bases, and 11 bases lay in between. Written as DNA, the CDR3 is TGTGCCAGCAGCTTGTCCGGGCCCACCACCGGGGAGCTGTTTTTT. It yields the protein CASSLSGPTTGELFF.

The chain employs TRBV6-1 and TRBJ2-7; D perhaps matches TRBD1 (7 bases). The CDR3 loop spans 14 amino acids. The germline V and J ends were trimmed by 4 bases and 6 bases, with 16 bases remaining between them. Germline assignment: CDR1 MNHNS and CDR2 SASEGT. CDR3 sequence reads: CASSVGSRGAEQYV. CDR3 bases: TGTGCCAGCAGTGTCGGTAGCAGGGGGGCCGAGCAGTACGTC.

The chain carries TRBV19 and TRBJ2-3, with D perhaps being TRBD1 or TRBD2 (5 bases each). The V end lost 2 bases, the J end lost 3 bases, and 12 bases lay between the germline ends. The length of the CDR3 is 15 residues. Germline V gene data show CDR1 as LNHDA and CDR2 as SQIVND (reference sequence). In DNA, the CDR3 is TGTGCCAGTAGTATACCCGGGGCCTTTACAGATACGCAGTATTTT. Translating gives CASSIPGAFTDTQYF. Variable domain in full (rest from reference TRBV19 and TRBJ2-3): DGGITQSPKYLFRKEGQNVTLSCEQNLNHDAMYWYRQDPGQGLRLIYYSQIVNDFQKGDIAEGYSVSREKKESFPLTVTSAQKNPTAFYLCASSIPGAFTDTQYFGPGTRLTVL.

This clone was detected a few times. The rearrangement links TRBV7-8 to TRBJ1-2; D is ambiguous. Trimming stripped 4 bases from V and 4 bases from J, with 7 bases between. The CDR3 spans 12 residues. CDR1 and CDR2 (germline): SGHVS, FQNEAQ. CDR3 sequence reads: CASSSTSYGYTF. The CDR3 DNA reads TGTGCCAGCAGCTCCACATCCTATGGCTACACCTTC.

V is TRBV9 and J is TRBJ2-1; D uncertain. V was shortened by 2 bases and J by 8 bases, with 11 bases between the two germline ends. The CDR3 is made up of 13 amino acids. CDR1 is SGDLS, CDR2 YYNGEE, per germline. The DNA for the CDR3 is TGTGCCAGCAGCGTCCCCCCCGATTATGAGCAGTTCTTC. This translates into CASSVPPDYEQFF. The complete variable domain, with remaining parts taken from reference TRBV9 and TRBJ2-1, reads DSGVTQTPKHLITATGQRVTLRCSPRSGDLSVYWYQQSLDQGLQFLIQYYNGEERAKGNILERFSAQQFPDLHSELNLSSLELGDSALYFCASSVPPDYEQFFGPGTRLTVL.

Turning to this clone: Other DNA sequences from this sample encode an identical CDR3 as well. This chain connects TRBV18 to TRBJ1-1; D remains unclear. CDR1 is KGHSH, CDR2 LQKENI, per germline. V lost 6 bases and J 2 bases, leaving 10 bases between the germline ends. The CDR3 spans 13 residues. The CDR3 nucleotides read TGTGCCAGCTCCCCGGGCTTAAACACTGAAGCTTTCTTT. As protein: CASSPGLNTEAFF. The full variable domain, with the rest looked up from reference TRBV18 and TRBJ1-1, is NAGVMQNPRHLVRRRGQEARLRCSPMKGHSHVYWYRQLPEEGLKFMVYLQKENIIDESGMPKERFSAEFPKEGPSILRIQQVVRGDSAAYFCASSPGLNTEAFFGQGTRLTVV.

The rearrangement joins TRBV27 to TRBJ2-7, with TRBD2 identical over 11 bases. The junction had 11 bases not matched to a gene; V was cut back by 3 bases and J by 4 bases. The CDR3 totals 17 residues. The germline V gene has CDR1 MNHEY and CDR2 SMNVEV (reference sequence). The CDR3 DNA is TGTGCCAGCAGTTTGCCATCTGGACTAGCGGGTAGGTACGAGCAGTACTTC. This sequence encodes CASSLPSGLAGRYEQYF.

The chain combines TRBV2 with TRBJ2-3; TRBD1 agrees at 10 bases. V lost 6 bases and J lost 1; bases outside the gene matches: 1. The CDR3 length is 14 residues. Looked up from germline, CDR1 is SNHLY and CDR2 is FYNNEI. CDR3 sequence reads: CASRGTGGTDTQYF. In DNA, the CDR3 is TGTGCCAGCAGGGGGACAGGGGGCACAGATACGCAGTATTTT.

This chain uses TRBV2 with TRBJ2-1; 8 nucleotides align to TRBD2. Unmatched junction bases numbered 9, after V lost 2 bases and J lost 9 bases. Germline values: CDR1 SNHLY, CDR2 FYNNEI. The CDR3 loop spans 15 amino acids. Here the CDR3 reads CASSERREGGGEQFF. As DNA, the CDR3 is TGTGCCAGCAGTGAACGACGGGAGGGGGGTGGTGAGCAGTTCTTC.

The rearrangement uses TRBV9 and TRBJ2-2; D unclear. CDR3 length equals 13 residues. The germline V gene has CDR1 SGDLS and CDR2 YYNGEE. Trimming left V 0 bases short and J 4 bases short, with 4 bases between. CDR3: CASSVVTTGELFF. The CDR3 DNA reads as TGTGCCAGCAGCGTAGTGACCACCGGGGAGCTGTTTTTT.

This sequence joins TRBV7-2 and TRBJ2-3, with D tentatively TRBD1 (5 bases). Germline V gene sequence: CDR1 SGHTA, CDR2 FQGNSA. Between the trimmed V and J ends, which lost 1 base and 4 bases, there was a span of 12 bases. The CDR3 length is 15 residues. CDR3 sequence: CASSLGWAGSDTQYF. CDR3 DNA: TGTGCCAGCAGCTTAGGTTGGGCAGGGTCAGATACGCAGTATTTT.

This clone was counted a single time. V usage is TRBV4-3 and J usage is TRBJ1-1; a weak D match, TRBD1 (6 bases). CDR3 length: 15 residues. Deletions cut 5 bases from V and 0 bases from J, with 13 bases between. CDR1 LGHNA and CDR2 YSLEER come from the germline V gene. CDR3 in amino acids: CASSFVQGMNTEAFF. The CDR3 DNA reads TGCGCCAGCAGCTTCGTACAGGGCATGAACACTGAAGCTTTCTTT.

This clone showed up just a few times. The rearrangement links TRBV5-1 to TRBJ2-1; 8 nucleotides align to TRBD2. This CDR3 contains 18 residues. CDR1 is SGHRS, CDR2 YFSETQ, per germline. Losses at the gene ends were 2 bases for V and 4 bases for J; bases not matched to a gene: 14. The CDR3 sequence is CASSFNRRSGTRYNEQFF. CDR3 coding DNA: TGCGCCAGCAGCTTCAACCGCCGGTCCGGGACTAGGTACAATGAGCAGTTCTTC.

This clone appeared a few times. The chain combines TRBV10-1 with TRBJ1-1; TRBD1 might be the D (6 bases). Between the trimmed V and J ends, which lost 8 bases and 0 bases, there was a span of 19 bases. The CDR3 is 16 amino acids. CDR1 is WNHNN and CDR2 is SYGVQD in the germline V gene (reference sequence). This CDR3 reads CASLDRLGGLNTEAFF. The CDR3 region has the DNA TGCGCCAGCCTAGACAGGTTGGGGGGACTGAACACTGAAGCTTTCTTT.

The CDR3 sequence is CASSEAGGLYGYTF. CDR3 DNA: TGTGCCAGCAGTGAAGCGGGGGGGCTCTATGGCTACACCTTC. The gene calls are TRBV6-1 and TRBJ1-2; possibly TRBD1 for D (6 bases). Trimming stripped 0 bases from V and 4 bases from J, with 9 bases between. CDR3 length: 14 residues. CDR1 MNHNS and CDR2 SASEGT come from the germline V gene.

The chain couples TRBV4-2 to TRBJ1-1; the D is unclear. Germline CDR1 is LGHNA and CDR2 is YNFKEQ. V dropped 4 bases and J dropped 8 bases, with 14 bases sitting between them. The CDR3 is made up of 13 amino acids. The CDR3 sequence is CASSRQRAGEAFF. For the CDR3, the DNA is TGTGCCAGCAGCCGCCAGAGGGCAGGAGAAGCTTTCTTT.

The chain couples TRBV18 to TRBJ2-7; D possibly corresponds to TRBD2 (6 bases). CDR3 size: 15 residues. With 4 bases removed from V and 0 bases from J, the gap between germline ends came to 13 bases. CDR1 is KGHSH, CDR2 LQKENI, per germline. CDR3 amino acids: CASSRDGGSSYEQYV. The DNA of the CDR3 is TGTGCCAGCTCACGGGACGGAGGGAGCTCCTACGAGCAGTACGTC.

The chain joins TRBV7-2 to TRBJ2-5; 7 nucleotides line up with TRBD2. Per germline, CDR1 SGHTA and CDR2 FQGNSA. V gave up 5 bases and J gave up 5 bases; unmatched junction bases: 5. The CDR3 sequence is 13 residues long. Here the CDR3 DNA reads TGTGCCAGCAGCCCGACTAGCAGGGAGACCCAGTACTTC. Its protein product is CASSPTSRETQYF.

The chain uses TRBV20-1 and TRBJ2-1; D perhaps matches TRBD2 (6 bases). The V gene lost 3 bases and the J gene lost 12 bases, with 12 bases spanning the gap. Germline-derived CDR1 and CDR2 are DFQATT and SNEGSKA (reference sequence). This CDR3 has 11 amino acids. The CDR3, as DNA: TGCAGTGCTAGCTCGGGGACTCTGCAGTTCTTC. Its protein is CSASSGTLQFF.

The V call is TRBV5-1, the J call TRBJ2-1; 11 nucleotides match TRBD1. The CDR3 has 14 amino acids. Per the germline V gene, CDR1 is SGHRS and CDR2 is YFSETQ. V shed 7 bases, J shed 3 bases, and the junction held 3 bases outside the gene matches. In DNA form, the CDR3 reads TGCGCCAGCGGGGGACAGGGGGTCTACAATGAGCAGTTCTTC. The encoded protein is CASGGQGVYNEQFF.

A single count supports this clone. The chain combines TRBV6-1 with TRBJ2-7; 11 bases agree with TRBD1. V shed 6 bases, J shed 0 bases, and the junction held 1 base outside the gene matches. The germline CDR1 and CDR2 sequences are MNHNS and SASEGT. The CDR3 extends over 14 amino acids. CDR3 nucleotides: TGTGCCAGCAGGGGACAGGGGGTCTCCTACGAGCAGTACTTC. Translation: CASRGQGVSYEQYF.

The chain recombines TRBV2 with TRBJ2-3, with TRBD1 as a possible D gene (5 bases). The CDR3 contains 14 residues. Trimming stripped 8 bases from V and 3 bases from J, with 15 bases between. The germline V gene has CDR1 SNHLY and CDR2 FYNNEI. CDR3 in amino acids: CASDRVAGTDTQYF. The CDR3 DNA sequence: TGTGCCAGCGATAGGGTGGCAGGGACAGATACGCAGTATTTT.

The V gene is TRBV7-8, the J gene TRBJ2-1, with TRBD2 matching 9 bases. Germline V lookup: CDR1 SGHVS, CDR2 FQNEAQ. The CDR3 runs 18 residues. The junction had 12 bases not matched to a gene; V was cut back by 3 bases and J by 3 bases. The CDR3 DNA reads as TGTGCCAGCAGCTTGGATCTAGCGGGGACCTTCCTCTACAATGAGCAGTTCTTC. Its translation is CASSLDLAGTFLYNEQFF.